Each of the 16 T cell receptor beta chains below was sequenced from the same sample in a study of cytomegalovirus exposure and HLA in healthy donors. Clones were read by immunoSEQ multiplex PCR, and TCRdb kept only the in-frame ones, dropping some. The profile shows 200,000 to 250,000 clones, roughly 87% of them singletons. The sample taken for sequencing was PBMCs. The receptors were gathered from a young man in good health and CMV-seropositive.

The rearrangement links TRBV6-1 to TRBJ1-4; D is ambiguous. The V gene lost 7 bases and the J gene lost 2 bases, with 14 bases spanning the gap. The CDR3 runs 15 residues. From germline, CDR1 is MNHNS and CDR2 SASEGT. CDR3 sequence reads: CASKVQGRTNEKLFF. In nucleotides, the CDR3 is TGTGCCAGCAAGGTACAAGGGCGGACTAATGAAAAACTGTTTTTT.

V and J are TRBV6-4 and TRBJ1-1; D remains ambiguous. The CDR3 has 13 amino acids. The V end was cut by 0 bases, the J end by 1 base, with 3 bases between. Germline V gene lookup returns CDR1 MRHNA and CDR2 SNTAGT. CDR3 DNA sequence: TGTGCCAGCAGTGACTCCGGGAACACTGAAGCTTTCTTT. It specifies CASSDSGNTEAFF.

The J gene is TRBJ2-7, the V gene TRBV5-4, with a possible D match to TRBD1 (6 bases). Germline CDR1 and CDR2: SGHNT and YYREEE (reference sequence). This CDR3 contains 16 residues. Trimming shortened V by 0 bases and J by 3 bases, and 16 bases separated the two germline ends. Here the CDR3 reads CASSLGPPGHNYEQYF. In nucleotides, the CDR3 is TGTGCCAGCAGCTTGGGTCCCCCGGGACACAACTACGAGCAGTACTTC.

In its sample, this clone was seen once. The CDR3 region has the DNA TGTGCCAGCAGCTTGTGGGGAACTAGCGGGAGGAACGAGCAGTACTTC. Protein: CASSLWGTSGRNEQYF. This rearrangement joins TRBV7-2 to TRBJ2-7; TRBD2 agrees at 12 bases. The CDR3 consists of 16 residues. V lost 3 bases and J lost 5; bases outside the gene matches: 8. The germline V gene has CDR1 SGHTA and CDR2 FQGNSA.

CDR3 sequence reads: CASSPSIGTGMYF. CDR3 DNA: TGTGCCAGCAGCCCTAGTATCGGGACAGGCATGTACTTC. The chain is built from TRBV2 and TRBJ2-7; 8 bases match TRBD1. This CDR3 is 13 amino acids long. J lost 12 bases, V lost 6 bases, and 13 bases had no gene match. Germline CDR1 and CDR2: SNHLY and FYNNEI.

This sequence joins TRBV28 and TRBJ1-5; D perhaps matches TRBD1 (6 bases). V lost 7 bases and J 6 bases, leaving 16 bases between the germline ends. Germline lookup yields CDR1 MDHEN and CDR2 SYDVKM. The CDR3 loop spans 14 amino acids. In nucleotides, the CDR3 is TGTGCCAGCACCCAAGGGGGGGGAAGTCAGCCCCAGCATTTT. Encoded protein: CASTQGGGSQPQHF.

The chain links TRBV29-1 to TRBJ2-1; 10 bases fit TRBD2. The CDR3 loop spans 14 amino acids. Germline CDR1 is SQVTM and CDR2 is ANQGSEA. Trimming cost V 6 bases and J 6 bases; bases outside gene matches: 8. CDR3: CSVLLAGKVNEQFF. The CDR3 region has the DNA TGCAGCGTCCTACTAGCGGGAAAGGTCAATGAGCAGTTCTTC.

This rearrangement joins TRBV6-1 to TRBJ1-1, with TRBD1 matching over 10 bases. The CDR3 is made up of 15 amino acids. Germline trimming cut 0 bases from V and 8 bases from J; bases unmatched to any gene: 6. From germline, CDR1 is MNHNS and CDR2 SASEGT. Here the CDR3 reads CASSEAGTGAAEAFF. CDR3 sequence (DNA): TGTGCCAGCAGTGAAGCAGGGACAGGGGCGGCGGAAGCTTTCTTT.

This chain uses TRBV4-3 with TRBJ2-7, with D possibly being TRBD1 or TRBD2 (5 bases each). The CDR3 length is 16 residues. Trimming removed 4 bases from V and 5 bases from J, with 21 bases in between. Germline V gene data show CDR1 as LGHNA and CDR2 as YSLEER. The CDR3 bases are TGCGCCAGCAGCCTGCGACTGGGACCCTCACCCAACGAGCAGTACTTC. Translated: CASSLRLGPSPNEQYF.

This chain links TRBV6-1 with TRBJ1-5; D uncertain. The length of the CDR3 is 12 residues. The ends were cut back, 0 bases at V and 7 bases at J, with 4 bases in the middle. Germline V gene sequence: CDR1 MNHNS, CDR2 SASEGT. Written as DNA, the CDR3 is TGTGCCAGCAGTGAAGCAAAACAGCCCCAGCATTTT. Its protein product is CASSEAKQPQHF.

V is TRBV7-8 and J is TRBJ1-1; D call uncertain. The CDR3 has 15 residues. Germline V gene data show CDR1 as SGHVS and CDR2 as FQNEAQ. V was shortened by 3 bases and J by 1 base, with 12 bases between the two germline ends. The CDR3 region is CASSFPDNRNTEAFF. CDR3 in DNA: TGTGCCAGCAGCTTTCCAGACAATCGGAACACTGAAGCTTTCTTT.

This clone has just one count. The chain links TRBV18 to TRBJ2-1; 9 nucleotides align to TRBD1. Trimming at V came to 4 bases and at J to 0 bases, leaving 7 bases not matched to a gene. CDR1 is KGHSH, CDR2 LQKENI, per germline. This CDR3 is 17 amino acids long. The CDR3 is CASSLMGQGSSYNEQFF. CDR3 bases: TGTGCCAGCTCACTTATGGGACAGGGATCCTCCTACAATGAGCAGTTCTTC.

The J gene is TRBJ1-5, the V gene TRBV6-6; D uncertain. The CDR3 runs 15 residues. Between the trimmed V and J ends, which lost 6 bases and 0 bases, there was a span of 12 bases. CDR1 and CDR2 (germline): MNHNY, SVGAGI (reference sequence). CDR3 sequence reads: CASSPKIYSNQPQHF. CDR3 bases: TGTGCCAGCAGCCCCAAGATTTATAGCAATCAGCCCCAGCATTTT.

J is TRBJ2-7 and V is TRBV18; the D gene is possibly TRBD1 (5 bases). In germline, CDR1 is KGHSH, CDR2 LQKENI. The CDR3 length is 17 residues. Trimming stripped 0 bases from V and 2 bases from J, with 17 bases between. CDR3 bases: TGTGCCAGCTCACCACCGATTTCAACAGGAATGCCCTACGAGCAGTACTTC. Its translation is CASSPPISTGMPYEQYF.

In its sample, this clone was seen a few times. The V and J genes are TRBV30 and TRBJ2-4; no reliable D call. Trimming took off 4 bases at V and 0 bases at J, with 13 bases between the two ends. This CDR3 comprises 15 residues. Germline V CDR1 and CDR2: GTSNPN, SVGIG (reference sequence). The CDR3 DNA reads TGTGCCTGGACGAGGTATTCAATAGCCAAAAACATTCAGTACTTC. The encoded protein is CAWTRYSIAKNIQYF.

V and J are TRBV30 and TRBJ2-1; TRBD2 matches at 10 bases. The germline CDR1 and CDR2 sequences are GTSNPN and SVGIG (reference sequence). The CDR3 totals 16 residues. With V trimmed by 0 bases and J by 7 bases, 9 bases remained unmatched. The CDR3 DNA reads as TGTGCCTGGAGTGTGGGGAGCGGGAGGGCTATAAATGAGCAGTTCTTC. Its translation: CAWSVGSGRAINEQFF.